This T cell receptor beta chain was sequenced during a study of T cell responses to AZD1222 COVID-19 vaccine. Produced via immunoSEQ multiplex PCR; TCRdb's table is partial and in-frame only. The table records tens of thousands of clones, over 70% of them present only once. Some second doses came at about 4 weeks and others at about 12 weeks; these were pooled. V shed 6 bases and J shed 6 bases, with 14 bases lying between them. Germline V lookup: CDR1 SNHLY, CDR2 FYNNEI. The CDR3 totals 13 residues. Sequenced here: peripheral blood, sampled 28 days after the second AZD1222 dose. The J gene is TRBJ1-1, the V gene TRBV2; D possibly corresponds to TRBD1 (5 bases). This TCR came from an adult who received the AZD1222 COVID-19 vaccine. This CDR3 reads CASSPERGSEAFF. The CDR3 nucleotides are TGTGCCAGCAGCCCAGAAAGGGGCTCTGAAGCTTTCTTT.